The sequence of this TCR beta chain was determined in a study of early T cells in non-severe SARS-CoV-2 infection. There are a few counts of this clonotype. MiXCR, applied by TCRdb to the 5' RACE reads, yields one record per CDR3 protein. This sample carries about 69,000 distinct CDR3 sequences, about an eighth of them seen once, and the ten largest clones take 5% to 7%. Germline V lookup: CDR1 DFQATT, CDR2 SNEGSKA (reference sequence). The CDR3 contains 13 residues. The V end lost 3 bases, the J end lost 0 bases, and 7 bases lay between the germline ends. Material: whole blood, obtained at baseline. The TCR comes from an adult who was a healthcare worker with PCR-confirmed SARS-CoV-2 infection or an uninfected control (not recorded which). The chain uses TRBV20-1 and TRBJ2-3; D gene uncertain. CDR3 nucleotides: TGCAGTGCTAGGGCCTGGAGCACAGATACGCAGTATTTT. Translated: CSARAWSTDTQYF.